These T cell receptor beta chains were read from a single sample in a study of regulatory T cells in long-lasting Graves disease. TCRdb reanalysed the multiplex PCR reads using MiXCR and keeps one entry per CDR3 protein. The sample has 350,000 to 550,000 distinct CDR3 sequences, about 16% seen once. These same data were also listed under a study on T cells in Graves' hyperthyroidism and ophthalmopathy.

Source: peripheral blood mononuclear cells (PBMCs), taken at new diagnosis, from a patient treated with antithyroid drugs. All receptors derive from a woman younger than 45 with Graves disease. Each CDR3 is given without its conserved first and last residue.

>TRBJ2-1|12|TRBV18
ASSQVQGDNEQF
>TRBJ2-5|11|TRBV7-9
ASSDRGHETQY
>TRBJ1-6|13|TRBV20-1
SASDVATFNSPLH
>TRBJ1-1|12|TRBV7-3
ASRINTANTEAF
>TRBJ2-7|10|TRBV20-1
SARQDIYEQY
>TRBJ2-2|14|TRBV7-8
ASSLVGQKPLGELF
>TRBJ1-4|10|TRBV30
AGGPVVEKLF
>TRBJ1-4|13|TRBV20-1
SASPPGAVNEKLF
>TRBJ1-1|13|TRBV30
AWKGQGEKNTEAF
>TRBJ2-7|12|TRBV6-1
ASSEYDATYEQY
>TRBJ1-2|15|TRBV15
ATSRAIGGARSYGYT
>TRBJ1-5|14|TRBV20-1
SARDLGQGINQPQH
>TRBJ2-7|10|TRBV5-1
ASSAGPHEQY
>TRBJ1-2|12|TRBV30
AWSIIVGSDGYT
>TRBJ2-1|13|TRBV12-3/TRBV12-4
ASSLAGQVSNEQF
>TRBJ2-7|13|TRBV6-9
ASSWQRELPYEQY
>TRBJ2-2|14|TRBV27
ASSKQGAGDTGELF
>TRBJ2-7|12|TRBV10-2
ASTGPRGGYEQY
>TRBJ2-3|12|TRBV18
ATRRKDGSDTQY
>TRBJ2-1|17|TRBV5-1
ASSLKSPTSGQPYNEQF
>TRBJ1-1|15|TRBV9
ASSVASSIRGDTEAF
>TRBJ2-7|14|TRBV6-1
ASGLAGALSSYEQY
>TRBJ1-4|9|TRBV29-1
SVGSYEKLF
>TRBJ2-1|12|TRBV9
ASSPGTVNNEQF
>TRBJ1-1|12|TRBV19
ASTSGTPNTEAF
>TRBJ2-2|17|TRBV11-3
ASSSLQNSWTGLTGELF
>TRBJ2-1|14|TRBV27
ASSLIGLAEYNEQF
>TRBJ1-6|13|TRBV10-3
ASSSTTTHNSPLH
>TRBJ2-7|9|TRBV28
ASSFSVEQY
>TRBJ1-2|12|TRBV6-1
ASSANQGRYGYT
>TRBJ2-2|14|TRBV7-9
ASSLRGAGHTGELF
>TRBJ2-6|18|TRBV6-5
ASSYSISWGPRGGANVLT
>TRBJ1-4|13|TRBV7-9
ASSLDRATNEKLF
>TRBJ1-2|10|TRBV19
ASPEKASGYT
>TRBJ2-3|12|TRBV28
ASSVVAITDTQY
>.|14|TRBV2
ASSEDLAGGRETQY